The text below deals with one TCR beta chain. This sample stems from a study of cytomegalovirus exposure and HLA in healthy donors. Both 60 Vbeta primers and 13 Jbeta primers went into the PCR. This table comes from immunoSEQ multiplex PCR, and its TCRdb copy is limited to in-frame clones, with some not included. The repertoire includes approximately 93,000 clones, around three quarters of them detected once, and approximately 3.4% sits in the top ten. Trimming removed 4 bases at V and 1 base at J, with 13 bases between. This CDR3 region has 16 residues. In germline, CDR1 is SNHLY, CDR2 FYNNEI. The sequenced sample was PBMCs. V is TRBV2 and J is TRBJ1-4; no clear D gene. The clonotype comes from a male donor in good health and CMV-seropositive. The CDR3 loop is CASSGGPGGTNEKLFF. In DNA form, the CDR3 reads TGTGCCAGCAGTGGAGGCCCCGGAGGAACTAATGAAAAACTGTTTTTT.